The clone carrying this T cell receptor (beta chain) has a handful of counts. Its antigen remains unknown. The beta constant-region primer was an equimolar mix of two oligonucleotides covering TRBC1 and TRBC2. Ligated cDNA was amplified by four rounds of PCR with nested alpha and beta constant-region primers and SP2. TCRdb called the UMI-ligation and nested PCR reads again in MiXCR, with one record for every CDR3 protein. The sample gives about 150,000 distinct CDR3 sequences, 22% of which show up once; roughly 0.1% is in the top ten. This specimen belongs to a study of naive and memory T cell subsets. Points from the study as a whole: In CD4 and CD8 cells, diversity dropped from naive through EMRA. Clonotypes here are unpaired alpha or beta chain sequences. Especially in CD8 cells, naive repertoires contained a few larger clonotypes, possibly CD45RA-re-expressing memory cells. TCR abundance followed a power law differing between naive and memory subsets.

Sequencing input: naive CD4+ T cells from blood. This sequence was found in a human donor in good health.

The CDR3 sequence is CSVAPLRSYEQYF. The CDR3 coding sequence is TGCAGCGTTGCCCCGCTAAGGTCCTACGAGCAGTACTTC. The rearrangement links TRBV29-1 to TRBJ2-7; no firm D call. The germline V gene has CDR1 SQVTM and CDR2 ANQGSEA. CDR3 size: 13 residues. Trimming took off 4 bases at V and 1 base at J, with 11 bases between the two ends.